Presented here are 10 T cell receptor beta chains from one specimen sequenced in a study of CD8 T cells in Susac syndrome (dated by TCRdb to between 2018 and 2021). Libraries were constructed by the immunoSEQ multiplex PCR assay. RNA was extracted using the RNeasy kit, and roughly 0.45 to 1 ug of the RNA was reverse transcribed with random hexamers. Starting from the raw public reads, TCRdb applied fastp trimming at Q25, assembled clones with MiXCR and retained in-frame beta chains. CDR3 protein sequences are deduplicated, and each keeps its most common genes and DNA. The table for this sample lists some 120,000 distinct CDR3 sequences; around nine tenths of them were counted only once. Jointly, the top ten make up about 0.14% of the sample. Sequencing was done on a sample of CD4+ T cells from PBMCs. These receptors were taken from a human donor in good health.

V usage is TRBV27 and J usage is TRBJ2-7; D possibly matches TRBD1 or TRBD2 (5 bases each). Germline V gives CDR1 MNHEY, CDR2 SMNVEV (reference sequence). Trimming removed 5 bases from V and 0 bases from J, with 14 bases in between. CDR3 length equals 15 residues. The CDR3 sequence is CASSPLGDVSYEQYF. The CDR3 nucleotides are TGTGCCAGCAGTCCCCTCGGGGACGTCTCCTACGAGCAGTACTTC.

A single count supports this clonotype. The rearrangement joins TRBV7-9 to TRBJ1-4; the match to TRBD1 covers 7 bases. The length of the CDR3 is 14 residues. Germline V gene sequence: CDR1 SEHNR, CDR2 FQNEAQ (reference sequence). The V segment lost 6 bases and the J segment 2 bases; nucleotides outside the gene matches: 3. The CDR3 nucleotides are TGTGCCAGCAGGAAACAGGGGACTAATGAAAAACTGTTTTTT. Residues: CASRKQGTNEKLFF. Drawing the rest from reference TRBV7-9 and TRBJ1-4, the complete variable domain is DTGVSQNPRHKITKRGQNVTFRCDPISEHNRLYWYRQTLGQGPEFLTYFQNEAQLEKSRLLSDRFSAERPKGSFSTLEIQRTEQGDSAMYLCASRKQGTNEKLFFGSGTQLSVL.

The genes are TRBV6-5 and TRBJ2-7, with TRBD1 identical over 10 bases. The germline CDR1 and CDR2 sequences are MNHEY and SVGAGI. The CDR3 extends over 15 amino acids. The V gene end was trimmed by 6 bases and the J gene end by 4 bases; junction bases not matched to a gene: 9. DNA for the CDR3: TGTGCCAGCAGCCACGGGGGACAGGGGTCTTACGAGCAGTACTTC. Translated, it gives CASSHGGQGSYEQYF.

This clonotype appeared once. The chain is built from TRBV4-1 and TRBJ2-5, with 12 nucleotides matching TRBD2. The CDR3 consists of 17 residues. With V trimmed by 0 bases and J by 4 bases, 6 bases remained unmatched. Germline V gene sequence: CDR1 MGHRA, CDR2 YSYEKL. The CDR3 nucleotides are TGCGCCAGCAGCCAAGACACTAGCGGGAGGACACCAGAGACCCAGTACTTC. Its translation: CASSQDTSGRTPETQYF.

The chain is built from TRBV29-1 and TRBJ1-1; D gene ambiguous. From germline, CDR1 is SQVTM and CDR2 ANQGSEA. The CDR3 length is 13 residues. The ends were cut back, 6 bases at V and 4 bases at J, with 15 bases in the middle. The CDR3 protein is CSVAVGSGTEAFF. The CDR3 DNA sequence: TGCAGCGTGGCCGTAGGGTCGGGCACTGAAGCTTTCTTT.

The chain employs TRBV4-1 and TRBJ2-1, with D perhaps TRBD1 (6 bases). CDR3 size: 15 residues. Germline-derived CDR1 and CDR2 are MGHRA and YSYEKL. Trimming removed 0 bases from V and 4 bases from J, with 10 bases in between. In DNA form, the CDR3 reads TGCGCCAGCAGCCAAGAGAAGACAGGATACAATGAGCAGTTCTTC. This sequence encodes CASSQEKTGYNEQFF.

The CDR3 loop reads CSGRESSYTGELFF. CDR3 coding DNA: TGCAGCGGCAGGGAGTCTTCTTACACCGGGGAGCTGTTTTTT. The V and J genes are TRBV29-1 and TRBJ2-2; tentatively, D is TRBD1 or TRBD2 (5 bases each). Trimming pared 7 bases from V and 3 bases from J, leaving 15 bases between. Germline loops: CDR1 SQVTM, CDR2 ANQGSEA. CDR3 length: 14 amino acids.

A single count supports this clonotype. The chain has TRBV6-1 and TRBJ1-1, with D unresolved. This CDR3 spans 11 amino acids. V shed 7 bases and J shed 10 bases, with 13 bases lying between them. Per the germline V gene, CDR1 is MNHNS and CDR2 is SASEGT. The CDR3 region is CASTLFAGAFF. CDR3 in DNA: TGTGCCAGCACGTTGTTCGCCGGAGCTTTCTTT.

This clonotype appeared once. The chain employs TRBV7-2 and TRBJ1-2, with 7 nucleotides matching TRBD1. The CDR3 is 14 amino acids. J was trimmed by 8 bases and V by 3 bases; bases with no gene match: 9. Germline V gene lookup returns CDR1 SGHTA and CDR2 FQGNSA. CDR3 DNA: TGTGCCAGCAGCTTCGACAGGGCCGGAGGAGGCTACACCTTC. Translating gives CASSFDRAGGGYTF.

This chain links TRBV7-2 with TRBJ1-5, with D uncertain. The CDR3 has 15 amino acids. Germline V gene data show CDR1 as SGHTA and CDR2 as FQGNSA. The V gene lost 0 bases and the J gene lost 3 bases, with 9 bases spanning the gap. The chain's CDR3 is CASSLAGGNNQPQHF. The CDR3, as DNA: TGTGCCAGCAGCTTAGCGGGCGGGAACAATCAGCCCCAGCATTTT.